The 14 T cell receptor beta chains reported below all come from one sample, sequenced in a study of cytomegalovirus exposure and HLA in healthy donors. 13 Jbeta primers and 60 Vbeta primers were used for the PCR. Method: immunoSEQ multiplex PCR; TCRdb's copy keeps in-frame clones and lacks some. This table holds 110,000 to 150,000 clones, roughly 9.8% found once. Sequenced: PBMCs. These receptors all stem from a man aged 45-65 years in good health and CMV-seronegative.

A note on this clone: At one of its ends the junction is not consistent with the germline gene, which may arise from a read error. Other DNA sequences of this sample code for an identical CDR3. The chain recombines TRBV30 with TRBJ2-2; a weak D match, TRBD1 (7 bases). Germline V lookup: CDR1 GTSNPN, CDR2 SVGIG (reference sequence). This CDR3 has 14 residues. The DNA of the CDR3 is TGCGCCTGGGGGAAGGGGGCGGGGACCGGGGAGCTGTTTTTT. As protein: CAWGKGAGTGELFF.

This clone showed up just a few times. J is TRBJ1-3 and V is TRBV9; tentative D call: TRBD1 (6 bases). Deletions cut 0 bases from V and 4 bases from J, with 14 bases between. The CDR3 consists of 16 residues. The germline V gene encodes CDR1 SGDLS and CDR2 YYNGEE. The CDR3 loop is CASSVVPNRAGNTIYF. For the CDR3, the DNA is TGTGCCAGCAGCGTAGTCCCCAACAGGGCAGGAAACACCATATATTTT.

The chain combines TRBV6-6 with TRBJ1-2; 7 bases align to TRBD1. Germline CDR1 and CDR2: MNHNY and SVGAGI (reference sequence). Trimming took 2 bases from V and 3 from J; bases not matched to a gene: 9. This CDR3 spans 16 amino acids. Written as DNA, the CDR3 is TGTGCCAGCAGTTACCAGCGACAGGGCCAAGACTATGGCTACACCTTC. Its translation is CASSYQRQGQDYGYTF.

In its sample, this clone was seen a few times. The rearrangement uses TRBV9 and TRBJ2-1; perhaps TRBD1 as D (6 bases). The CDR3 is 16 amino acids. The V end was cut by 0 bases, the J end by 0 bases, with 10 bases between. CDR1 and CDR2 from the germline V gene are SGDLS and YYNGEE. The CDR3 coding sequence is TGTGCCAGCAGCGTAGGGGGGCGGAGCTCCTACAATGAGCAGTTCTTC. Translating gives CASSVGGRSSYNEQFF.

J is TRBJ2-1 and V is TRBV7-2; no definite D call. The CDR3 spans 12 residues. Germline V gene lookup returns CDR1 SGHTA and CDR2 FQGNSA. V was clipped by 2 bases and J by 6 bases, with 5 bases between them. DNA for the CDR3: TGTGCCAGCAGCTTAAGTAGCAATGAGCAGTTCTTC. Translating it yields CASSLSSNEQFF.

The chain links TRBV6-1 to TRBJ1-1; 7 bases align to TRBD1. Germline V lookup: CDR1 MNHNS, CDR2 SASEGT. CDR3 size: 16 residues. J lost 8 bases, V lost 2 bases, and 14 bases had no gene match. CDR3 nucleotides: TGTGCCAGCAGTGAACCATCTAGGACAGGTGGCCGAGAAGCTTTCTTT. Protein sequence: CASSEPSRTGGREAFF.

The sample holds a few counts of this clone. This chain links TRBV29-1 with TRBJ1-4, with a weak D call TRBD1 (6 bases). V dropped 7 bases and J dropped 8 bases, with 14 bases sitting between them. The germline V gene encodes CDR1 SQVTM and CDR2 ANQGSEA. This CDR3 has 12 residues. CDR3 DNA: TGCAGCGCCTTGACAGGTCCAGAAAAACTGTTTTTT. Translating it yields CSALTGPEKLFF.

The chain recombines TRBV4-1 with TRBJ2-5; 11 bases agree with TRBD2. V lost 1 base and J lost 1; bases outside the gene matches: 5. The CDR3 has 17 amino acids. Germline loops: CDR1 MGHRA, CDR2 YSYEKL. The CDR3, as DNA: TGCGCCAGCAGCCAAGGGGCGACTAGCGGGGCCCAAGAGACCCAGTACTTC. Its translation: CASSQGATSGAQETQYF.

The chain combines TRBV7-2 with TRBJ2-3; D possibly corresponds to TRBD2 (6 bases). Germline V gene data show CDR1 as SGHTA and CDR2 as FQGNSA. The CDR3 extends over 16 amino acids. The V and J ends lost 5 bases and 1 base respectively, with 16 bases between them. This chain's CDR3 is CASSPSGTRRTDTQYF. Here the CDR3 DNA reads TGTGCCAGCAGCCCATCCGGGACTCGACGCACAGATACGCAGTATTTT.

This clone has only a few counts. The chain uses TRBV5-8 and TRBJ2-7; possibly TRBD2 for D (6 bases). The CDR3 is made up of 14 amino acids. From germline, CDR1 is SGHTS and CDR2 YDEGEE. Between the trimmed V and J ends, which lost 3 bases and 2 bases, there was a span of 12 bases. CDR3 in amino acids: CASSYSGPTYEQYF. CDR3 DNA sequence: TGTGCCAGCAGCTACAGCGGGCCTACCTACGAGCAGTACTTC.

The chain is built from TRBV19 and TRBJ2-5; 10 positions agree with TRBD2. Germline values: CDR1 LNHDA, CDR2 SQIVND (reference sequence). After removal of 1 base from V and 1 base from J, the junction contained 3 bases not matched to a gene. The CDR3 extends over 16 amino acids. DNA for the CDR3: TGTGCCAGTAGTATAGGGTTAGCGGGGGGCCAAGAGACCCAGTACTTC. This translates into CASSIGLAGGQETQYF.

The chain uses TRBV5-1 and TRBJ1-2; no reliable D call. The CDR3 is 12 residues long. With 0 bases removed from V and 5 bases from J, the gap between germline ends came to 5 bases. Germline V gives CDR1 SGHRS, CDR2 YFSETQ. CDR3 protein: CASSLDSYGYTF. In nucleotides, the CDR3 is TGCGCCAGCAGCTTGGACAGTTATGGCTACACCTTC.

There are a few counts of this clone. V gene TRBV30 combines with J gene TRBJ1-2, with D possibly matching TRBD1 (5 bases). Germline CDR1 and CDR2: GTSNPN and SVGIG (reference sequence). V lost 0 bases and J 5 bases, leaving 25 bases between the germline ends. This CDR3 has 18 residues. The CDR3 reads CAWSVPRYATARQYGYTF. The CDR3 DNA is TGTGCCTGGAGTGTACCGCGTTACGCCACGGCCCGACAGTATGGCTACACCTTC.

This clone appeared a few times. V and J are TRBV9 and TRBJ1-2; 8 bases map to TRBD1. The CDR3 totals 15 residues. The ends lost 4 bases at V and 3 bases at J; junction bases unmatched: 8. CDR1 is SGDLS and CDR2 is YYNGEE in the germline V gene. The CDR3: CASSPRQGSYYGYTF. The CDR3 nucleotides are TGTGCCAGCAGCCCAAGACAGGGGTCATACTATGGCTACACCTTC.